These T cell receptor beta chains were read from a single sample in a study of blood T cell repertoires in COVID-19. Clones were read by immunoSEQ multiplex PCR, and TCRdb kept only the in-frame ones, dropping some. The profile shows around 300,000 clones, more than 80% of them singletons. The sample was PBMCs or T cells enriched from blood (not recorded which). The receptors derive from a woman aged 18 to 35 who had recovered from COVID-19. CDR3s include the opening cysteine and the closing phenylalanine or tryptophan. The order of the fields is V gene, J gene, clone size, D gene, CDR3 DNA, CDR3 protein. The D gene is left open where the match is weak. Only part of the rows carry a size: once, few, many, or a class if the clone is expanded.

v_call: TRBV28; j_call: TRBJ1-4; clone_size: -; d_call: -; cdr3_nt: TGTGCCAGCACTATTCAGGGATTAGGTGAAAAACTGTTTTTT; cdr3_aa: CASTIQGLGEKLFF
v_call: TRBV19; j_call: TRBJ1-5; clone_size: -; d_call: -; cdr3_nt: TGTGCCAGTAGTCGGGGTGGTGGCAATCAGCCCCAGCATTTT; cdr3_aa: CASSRGGGNQPQHF
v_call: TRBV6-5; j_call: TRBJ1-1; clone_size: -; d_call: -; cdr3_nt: TGTGCCAGCAGTTACTTGGGGCCGAACACTGAAGCTTTCTTT; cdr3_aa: CASSYLGPNTEAFF
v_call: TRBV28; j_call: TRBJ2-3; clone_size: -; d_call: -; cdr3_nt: TGTGCCAGCAGTTTGGCGGGTAGCGGCACAGATACGCAGTATTTT; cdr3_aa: CASSLAGSGTDTQYF
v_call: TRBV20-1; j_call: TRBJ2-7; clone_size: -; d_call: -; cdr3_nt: TGCAGTGCTGTTTATCAGCGCGAGCAGTACTTC; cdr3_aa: CSAVYQREQYF
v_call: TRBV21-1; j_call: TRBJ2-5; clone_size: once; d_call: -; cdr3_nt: TGTGCCAGCAGCAAAGCGCAGATTACCCAAGAGACCCAGTACTTC; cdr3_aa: CASSKAQITQETQYF
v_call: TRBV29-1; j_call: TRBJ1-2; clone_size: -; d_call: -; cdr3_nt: TGCAGCGTTGTGGCAAACTATGGCTACACCTTC; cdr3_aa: CSVVANYGYTF
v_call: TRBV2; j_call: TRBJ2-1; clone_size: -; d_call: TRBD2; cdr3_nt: TGTGCCACCCAGCGGGGGTCCTACAATGAGCAGTTCTTC; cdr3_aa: CATQRGSYNEQFF
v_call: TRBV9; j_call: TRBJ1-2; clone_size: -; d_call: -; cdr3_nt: TGTGCCAGCAGCGGCACAGGGAACTATGGCTACACCTTC; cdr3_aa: CASSGTGNYGYTF
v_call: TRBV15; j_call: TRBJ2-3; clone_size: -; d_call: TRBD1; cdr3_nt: TGTGCCACCAGTCCGGGAAGGGGGCTACATCGGGACACAGATACGCAGTATTTT; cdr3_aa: CATSPGRGLHRDTDTQYF
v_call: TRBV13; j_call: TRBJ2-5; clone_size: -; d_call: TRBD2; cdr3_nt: TGTGCCAGCAGCTCCCTAGAGGGGACTAGCGGGCGGGAGACCCAGTACTTC; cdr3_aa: CASSSLEGTSGRETQYF
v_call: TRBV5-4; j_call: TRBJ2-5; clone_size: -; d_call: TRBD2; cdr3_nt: TGTGCCAGCAGTTCGAAGCGGGGGGGCTTGGAGACCCAGTACTTC; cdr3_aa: CASSSKRGGLETQYF
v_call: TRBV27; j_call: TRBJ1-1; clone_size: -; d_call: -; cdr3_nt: TGTGCCAGCAGTTTACAGGGCTCGAACACTGAAGCTTTCTTT; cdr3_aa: CASSLQGSNTEAFF
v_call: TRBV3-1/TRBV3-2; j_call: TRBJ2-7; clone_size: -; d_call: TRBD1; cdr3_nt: TGTGCCAGCAGTCCGACCGGGACAGGGAACTACGAGCAGTACTTC; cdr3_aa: CASSPTGTGNYEQYF
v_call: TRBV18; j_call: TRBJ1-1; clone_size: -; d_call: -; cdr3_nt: TGTGCCAGCTCACCGGTGCCAGGGCTTATGAACACTGAAGCTTTCTTT; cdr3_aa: CASSPVPGLMNTEAFF
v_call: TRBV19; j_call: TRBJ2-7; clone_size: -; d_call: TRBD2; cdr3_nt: TGTGCCAGTAGTCCGGGACTAGCTCCCGAGCAGTACTTC; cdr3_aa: CASSPGLAPEQYF
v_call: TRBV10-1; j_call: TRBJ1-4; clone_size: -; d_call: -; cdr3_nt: TGCGCCAGCAGCGCGACTATTAATGAAAAACTGTTTTTT; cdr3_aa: CASSATINEKLFF
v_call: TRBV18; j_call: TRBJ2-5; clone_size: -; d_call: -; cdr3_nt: TGTGCCAGCTCACCGGGGGCACTAGAGACCCAGTACTTC; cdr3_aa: CASSPGALETQYF
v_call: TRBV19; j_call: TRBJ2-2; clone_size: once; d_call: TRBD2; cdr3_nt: TGTGCCAGTAGTATGAATAGCGGGGGGGCGAACACCGGGGAGCTGTTTTTT; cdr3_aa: CASSMNSGGANTGELFF
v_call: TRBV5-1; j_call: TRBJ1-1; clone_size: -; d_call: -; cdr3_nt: TGCGCCAGCAGCTTGAGCGCGATGAACACTGAAGCTTTCTTT; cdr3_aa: CASSLSAMNTEAFF
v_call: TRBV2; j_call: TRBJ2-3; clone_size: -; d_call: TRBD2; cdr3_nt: TGTGCCAGCAGTGAAGCGGGGGGGTCCACAGATACGCAGTATTTT; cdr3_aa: CASSEAGGSTDTQYF
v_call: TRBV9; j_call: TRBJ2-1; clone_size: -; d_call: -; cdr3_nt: TGTGCCAGCAGAGAACTGACGGGAGACAATGAGCAGTTCTTC; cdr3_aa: CASRELTGDNEQFF
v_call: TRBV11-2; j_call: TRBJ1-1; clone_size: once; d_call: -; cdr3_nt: TGTGCCAGCAGCCCCGGGCGGGTTAACACTGAAGCTTTCTTT; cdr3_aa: CASSPGRVNTEAFF
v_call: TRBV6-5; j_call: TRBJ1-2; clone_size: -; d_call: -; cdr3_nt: TGTGCCAGCAGTCCGGGATCCTACTATGGCTACACCTTC; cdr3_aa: CASSPGSYYGYTF